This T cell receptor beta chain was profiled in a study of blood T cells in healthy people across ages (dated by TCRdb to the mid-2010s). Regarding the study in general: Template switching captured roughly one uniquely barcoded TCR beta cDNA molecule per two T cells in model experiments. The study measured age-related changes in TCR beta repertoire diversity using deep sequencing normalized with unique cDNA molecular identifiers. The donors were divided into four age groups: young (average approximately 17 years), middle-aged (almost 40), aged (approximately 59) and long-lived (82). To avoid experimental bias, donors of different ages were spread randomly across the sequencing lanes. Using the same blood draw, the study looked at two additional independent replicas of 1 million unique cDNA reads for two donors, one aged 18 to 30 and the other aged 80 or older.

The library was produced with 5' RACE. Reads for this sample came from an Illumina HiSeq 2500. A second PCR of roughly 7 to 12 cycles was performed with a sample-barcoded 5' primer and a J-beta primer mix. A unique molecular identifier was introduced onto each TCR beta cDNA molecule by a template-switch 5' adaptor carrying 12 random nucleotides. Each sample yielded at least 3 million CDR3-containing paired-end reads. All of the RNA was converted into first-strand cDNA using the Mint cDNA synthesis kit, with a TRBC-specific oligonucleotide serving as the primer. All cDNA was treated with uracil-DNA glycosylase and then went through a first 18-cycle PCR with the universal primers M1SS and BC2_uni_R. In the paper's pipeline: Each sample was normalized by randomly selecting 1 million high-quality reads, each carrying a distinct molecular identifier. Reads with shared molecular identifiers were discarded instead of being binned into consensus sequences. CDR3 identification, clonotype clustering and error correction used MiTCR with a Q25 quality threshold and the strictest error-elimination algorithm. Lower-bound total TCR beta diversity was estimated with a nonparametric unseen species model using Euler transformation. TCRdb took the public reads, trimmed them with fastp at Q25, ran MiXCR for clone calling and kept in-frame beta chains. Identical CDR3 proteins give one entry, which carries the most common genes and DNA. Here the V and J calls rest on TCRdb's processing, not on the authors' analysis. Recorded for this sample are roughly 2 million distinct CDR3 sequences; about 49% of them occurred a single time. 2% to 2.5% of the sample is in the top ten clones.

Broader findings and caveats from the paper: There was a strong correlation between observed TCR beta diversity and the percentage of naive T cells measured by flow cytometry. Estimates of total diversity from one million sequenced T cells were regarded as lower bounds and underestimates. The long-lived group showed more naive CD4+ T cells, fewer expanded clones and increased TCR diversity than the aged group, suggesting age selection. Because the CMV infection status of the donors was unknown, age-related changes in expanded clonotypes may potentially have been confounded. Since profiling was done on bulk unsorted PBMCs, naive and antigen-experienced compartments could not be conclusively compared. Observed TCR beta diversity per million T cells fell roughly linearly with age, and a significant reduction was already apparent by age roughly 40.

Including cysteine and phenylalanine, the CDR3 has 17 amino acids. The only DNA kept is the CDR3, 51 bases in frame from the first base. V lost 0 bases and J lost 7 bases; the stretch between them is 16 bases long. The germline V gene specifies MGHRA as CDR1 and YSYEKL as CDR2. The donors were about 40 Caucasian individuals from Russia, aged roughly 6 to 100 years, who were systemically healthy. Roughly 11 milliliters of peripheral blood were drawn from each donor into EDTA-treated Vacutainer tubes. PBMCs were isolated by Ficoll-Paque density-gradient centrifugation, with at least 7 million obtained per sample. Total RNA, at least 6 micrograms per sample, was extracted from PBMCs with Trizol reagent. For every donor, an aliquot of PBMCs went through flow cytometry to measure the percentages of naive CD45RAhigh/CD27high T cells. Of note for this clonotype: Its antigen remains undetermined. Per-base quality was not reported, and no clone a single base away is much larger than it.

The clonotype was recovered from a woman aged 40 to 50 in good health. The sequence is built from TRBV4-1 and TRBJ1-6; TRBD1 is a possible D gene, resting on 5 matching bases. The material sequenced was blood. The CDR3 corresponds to CASSQDFWQGDNSPLHF. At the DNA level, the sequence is TGCGCCAGCAGCCAAGATTTTTGGCAGGGAGACAATTCACCCCTCCACTTT.